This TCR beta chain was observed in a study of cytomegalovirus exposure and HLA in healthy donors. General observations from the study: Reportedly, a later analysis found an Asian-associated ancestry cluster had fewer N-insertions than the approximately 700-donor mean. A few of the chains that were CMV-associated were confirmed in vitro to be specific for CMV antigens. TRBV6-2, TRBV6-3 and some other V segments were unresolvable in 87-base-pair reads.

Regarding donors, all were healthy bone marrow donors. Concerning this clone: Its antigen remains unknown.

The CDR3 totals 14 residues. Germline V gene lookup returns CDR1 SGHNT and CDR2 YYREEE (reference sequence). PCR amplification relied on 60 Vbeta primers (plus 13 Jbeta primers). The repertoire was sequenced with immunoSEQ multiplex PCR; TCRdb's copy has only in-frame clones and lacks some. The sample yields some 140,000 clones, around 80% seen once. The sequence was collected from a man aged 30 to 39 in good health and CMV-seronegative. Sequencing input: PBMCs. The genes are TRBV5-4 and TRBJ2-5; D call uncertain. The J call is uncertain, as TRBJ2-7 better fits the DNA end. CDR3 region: CASSSRANDYEQYF. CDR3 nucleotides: TGTGCCAGCAGCTCCCGGGCCAACGACTACGAGCAGTACTTC.